This T cell receptor (beta chain) was obtained from a study of blood T cells in healthy people across ages (dated by TCRdb to 2015 to 2017). Background on the whole study: In model experiments, roughly one uniquely barcoded TCR beta cDNA molecule per two T cells was captured by template switching. For two donors (one aged 18 to 29 and one aged 80 or older), the study analyzed two additional independent replicas of 1 million unique cDNA reads from the same blood draw. Donors were grouped into four age groups: young (average roughly 15 years), middle-aged (around 39), aged (around 66) and long-lived (just over 80). To track age-related changes in TCR beta repertoire diversity, the study relied on deep sequencing normalized with unique cDNA molecular identifiers.

Points the paper makes about the study in general: Estimates of total diversity from one million sequenced T cells were regarded as lower bounds and underestimates. Conclusive comparison of naive and antigen-experienced compartments was prevented by the profiling of bulk unsorted PBMCs. Because donor CMV infection status was unknown, age-related changes in expanded clonotypes were potentially confounded. The long-lived group showed more naive CD4+ T cells, fewer expanded clones and increased TCR diversity than the aged group, suggesting age selection. Observed TCR beta diversity correlated strongly with the percentage of naive T cells measured by flow cytometry. Observed TCR beta diversity per million T cells fell roughly linearly with age, and a significant reduction was already apparent by age roughly 40.

Donors were around 37 systemically healthy Caucasian individuals from Russia aged 6 to 90 years. Ten milliliters of peripheral blood were drawn from each donor into EDTA-treated Vacutainer tubes. Ficoll-Paque density-gradient centrifugation was used to isolate PBMCs, with at least 7 million per sample. Trizol reagent was used to extract total RNA from PBMCs, with at least 5 micrograms per sample. The percentages of naive CD45RAhigh/CD27high T cells were determined by flow cytometry on a PBMC aliquot from every donor. To prepare the library, 5' RACE was applied. TCRdb names Illumina HiSeq 2500 as the instrument used. The second PCR ran for roughly 7 to 12 cycles and used a J-beta primer mix along with a sample-barcoded 5' primer. A unique molecular identifier was introduced onto each TCR beta cDNA molecule by a template-switch 5' adaptor carrying 12 random nucleotides. Each sample yielded at least 3 million CDR3-containing paired-end reads. The Mint cDNA synthesis kit, primed by a TRBC-specific oligonucleotide, was used to synthesize first-strand cDNA from all RNA. Following uracil-DNA glycosylase treatment, all cDNA underwent a first 18-cycle PCR with the universal primers M1SS and BC2_uni_R. From the authors' description of their analysis: Normalization of each sample was performed by random selection of 1 million high-quality reads, each carrying a distinct molecular identifier. Reads sharing molecular identifiers were discarded rather than binned into consensus sequences. MiTCR, set to a Q25 quality threshold and the strictest error-elimination algorithm, was used for CDR3 identification, clonotype clustering and error correction. A nonparametric unseen species model with Euler transformation was used to estimate lower-bound total TCR beta diversity. Clones were called with MiXCR by TCRdb after fastp trimmed the public reads at Q25, and only in-frame beta chains were retained. Every distinct CDR3 protein forms one entry, paired with its most common genes and DNA. TCRdb's processing, not the authors' own work, is the source of the V and J calls. This sample is represented by 600,000 to 850,000 distinct CDR3 sequences; roughly 25% of them were singletons. The ten top clones hold roughly a tenth of the sample.

Worth noting for this clonotype: Which antigen it targets is not known. The sample holds no much larger clone one base away, and base qualities are not on file.

From the cysteine through the phenylalanine, the CDR3 covers 17 amino acids. Just CDR3 DNA is preserved here, 51 bases in frame from base 1. CDR1 SGHAT and CDR2 FQNNGV are derived from the germline V gene. Here V drops 1 base and J drops 0 bases, and the junction holds 6 bases not matched to any gene. Separately, the same data were catalogued under a study of T cells of mothers and their children. From the second report: The donors were nine systemically healthy Caucasian individuals, made up of three mothers and their six children. cDNA synthesis used all of the extracted RNA, with roughly 1.6 ug of RNA in each 15 ul reaction. In the second PCR, the M1S primer introduced both the sample barcodes and 2-4 random nucleotides. Each mother yielded over 9.5 million TCR beta CDR3 reads and each child roughly 2.9 million reads. Thymic selection shapes the output of TCR recombination in a similar way in related and unrelated pairs, and inherited differences have a minor effect. Normalized repertoire overlap was always found to be slightly, but never significantly, higher in related mother-child pairs than in unrelated mother-child pairs. No persistent microchimeric T cell clones were detected, at a sensitivity of around 97 clones per million clonotypes. To look for features that set related mother-child pairs apart from unrelated individuals, the researchers ran deep NGS to compare the TCR beta repertoires of mothers and children. The mean age was around 40 +/- 4 years for the mothers and roughly 10 +/- 4 years for the children. Libraries were sequenced on Illumina HiSeq 2000 with 100+100 nt paired-end reads after adapter ligation with NEBNext reagents. Mother and child libraries were prepared a month apart and sequenced in separate runs to prevent cross-contamination. Between about 500,000 and 2,100,000 distinct TCR beta clonotypes were identified per donor. Naive TCR beta clonotypes were estimated from low-frequency clonotypes matched to each donor's FACS-determined naive share, without sorting.

Sequenced: blood. The chain is made from TRBV11-2 and TRBJ2-1; 7 central bases correspond to TRBD2. The sequence came from a boy between 10 and 17 years old in good health. The sequence in DNA is TGTGCCAGCAGCTTAGTATACGGGAGGTTCTCCTACAATGAGCAGTTCTTC. Its protein product is CASSLVYGRFSYNEQFF. The CDR3 plus the reference TRBV11-2 and TRBJ2-1 genes for the other parts give the full variable domain: EAGVAQSPRYKIIEKRQSVAFWCNPISGHATLYWYQQILGQGPKLLIQFQNNGVVDDSQLPKDRFSAERLKGVDSTLKIQPAKLEDSAVYLCASSLVYGRFSYNEQFFGPGTRLTVL.